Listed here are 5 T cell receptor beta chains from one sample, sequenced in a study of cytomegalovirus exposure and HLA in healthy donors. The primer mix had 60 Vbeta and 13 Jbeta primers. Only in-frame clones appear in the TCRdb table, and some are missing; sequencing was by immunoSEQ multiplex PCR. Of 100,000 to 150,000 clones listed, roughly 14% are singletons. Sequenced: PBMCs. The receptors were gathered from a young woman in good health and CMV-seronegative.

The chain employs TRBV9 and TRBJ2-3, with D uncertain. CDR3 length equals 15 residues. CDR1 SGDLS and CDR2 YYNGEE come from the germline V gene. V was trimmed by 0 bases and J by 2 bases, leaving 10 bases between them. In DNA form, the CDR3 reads TGTGCCAGCAGCGTAGTTGGTTGGGCCACAGATACGCAGTATTTT. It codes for CASSVVGWATDTQYF.

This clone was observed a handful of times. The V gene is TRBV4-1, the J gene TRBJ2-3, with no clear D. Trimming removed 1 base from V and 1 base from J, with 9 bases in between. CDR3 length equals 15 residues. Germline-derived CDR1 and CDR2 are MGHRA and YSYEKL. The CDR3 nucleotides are TGCGCCAGCAGCCAAGTGGCGGCTGGCACAGATACGCAGTATTTT. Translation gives CASSQVAAGTDTQYF.

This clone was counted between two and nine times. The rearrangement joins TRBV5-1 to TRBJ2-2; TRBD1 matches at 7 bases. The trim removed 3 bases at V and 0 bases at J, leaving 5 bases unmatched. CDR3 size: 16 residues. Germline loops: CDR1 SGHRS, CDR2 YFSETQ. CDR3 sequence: CASSSNRGANTGELFF. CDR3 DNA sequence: TGCGCCAGCAGCTCTAACAGGGGCGCGAACACCGGGGAGCTGTTTTTT.

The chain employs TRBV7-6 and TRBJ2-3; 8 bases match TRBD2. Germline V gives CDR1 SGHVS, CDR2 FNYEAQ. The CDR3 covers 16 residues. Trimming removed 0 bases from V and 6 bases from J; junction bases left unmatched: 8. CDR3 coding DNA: TGTGCCAGCAGCTTAGCACCAGCGGGAGTTCCCGATACGCAGTATTTT. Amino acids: CASSLAPAGVPDTQYF.

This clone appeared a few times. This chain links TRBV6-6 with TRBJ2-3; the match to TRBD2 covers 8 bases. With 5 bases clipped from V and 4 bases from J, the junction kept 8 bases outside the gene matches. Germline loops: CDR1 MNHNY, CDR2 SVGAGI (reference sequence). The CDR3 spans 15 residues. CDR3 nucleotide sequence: TGTGCCAGCAGTCCCACTAGCGGAGCATCAGATACGCAGTATTTT. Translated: CASSPTSGASDTQYF.